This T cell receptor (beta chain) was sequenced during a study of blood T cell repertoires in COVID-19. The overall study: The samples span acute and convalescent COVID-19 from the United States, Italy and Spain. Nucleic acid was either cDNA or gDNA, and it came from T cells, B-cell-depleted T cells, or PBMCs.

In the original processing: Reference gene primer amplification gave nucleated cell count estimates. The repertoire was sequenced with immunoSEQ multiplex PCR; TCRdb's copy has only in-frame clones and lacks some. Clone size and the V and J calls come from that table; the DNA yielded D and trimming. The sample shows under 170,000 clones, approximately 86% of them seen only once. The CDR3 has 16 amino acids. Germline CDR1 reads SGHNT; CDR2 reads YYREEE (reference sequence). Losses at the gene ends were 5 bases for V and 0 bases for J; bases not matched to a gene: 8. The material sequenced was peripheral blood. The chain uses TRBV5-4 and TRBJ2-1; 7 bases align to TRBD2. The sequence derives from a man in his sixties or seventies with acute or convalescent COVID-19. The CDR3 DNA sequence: TGTGCCAGCAGTCGTCCTAGCGGAAGCTCCTACAATGAGCAGTTCTTC. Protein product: CASSRPSGSSYNEQFF.